Reported below is one TCR beta chain. RNA, at about 0.45 to 1 ug, was reverse transcribed with random hexamers. Via MiXCR, TCRdb re-called the immunoSEQ multiplex PCR reads, giving one row per CDR3 protein. The sample consists of about 200,000 distinct CDR3 sequences, 85% to 95% of them appearing once. This specimen belongs to a study of CD8 T cells in Susac syndrome. This TCR derives from a human donor in good health. Sequencing was done on a sample of CD4+ T cells from PBMCs.

The CDR3 sequence: CSVRTGPNYGYTF. DNA of the CDR3: TGCAGCGTCCGGACAGGTCCCAACTATGGCTACACCTTC. The chain carries TRBV29-1 and TRBJ1-2; 7 nucleotides line up with TRBD1. The germline gives CDR1 SQVTM, CDR2 ANQGSEA. The CDR3 loop spans 13 amino acids. V was pared by 6 bases and J by 2 bases, with 6 bases of the junction left unmatched.